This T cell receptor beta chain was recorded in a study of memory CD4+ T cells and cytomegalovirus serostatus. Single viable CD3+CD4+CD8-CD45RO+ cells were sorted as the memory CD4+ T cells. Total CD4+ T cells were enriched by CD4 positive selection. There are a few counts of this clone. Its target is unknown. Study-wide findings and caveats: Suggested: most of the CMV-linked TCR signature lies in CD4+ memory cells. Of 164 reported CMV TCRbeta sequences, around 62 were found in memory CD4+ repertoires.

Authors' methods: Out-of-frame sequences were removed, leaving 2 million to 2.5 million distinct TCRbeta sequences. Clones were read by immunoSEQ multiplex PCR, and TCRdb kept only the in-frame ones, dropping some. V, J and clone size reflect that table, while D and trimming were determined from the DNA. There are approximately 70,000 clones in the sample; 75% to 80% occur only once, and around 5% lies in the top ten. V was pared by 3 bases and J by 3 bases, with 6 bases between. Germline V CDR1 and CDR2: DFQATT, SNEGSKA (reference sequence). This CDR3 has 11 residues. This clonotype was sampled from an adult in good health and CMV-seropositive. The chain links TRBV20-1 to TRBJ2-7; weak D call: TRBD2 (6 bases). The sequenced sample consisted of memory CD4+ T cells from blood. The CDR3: CSARGGYEQYF. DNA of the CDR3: TGCAGTGCTAGGGGGGGCTACGAGCAGTACTTC.